A single TCR beta chain is shown here with its context. The target antigen is unknown. The method, 5' RACE with UMI labels, was used to prepare the TRB cDNA libraries. One entry per CDR3 protein, without DNA, is what TCRdb gives after re-calling the 5' RACE reads. The table lists 60,000 to 65,000 distinct CDR3 sequences. There are 16 residues in the CDR3. Germline V gene sequence: CDR1 LGHNA, CDR2 YSLEER. This sample stems from a study of CXCR3-negative and CXCR3-positive naive CD8 T cells. Study background: Collectively, the libraries yielded 140 million or so TRB reads in total, at about 1.5 +/- 0.3 million per library. Study-level points and caveats: TRB CDR3s of CXCR3-positive naive cells were more hydrophobic than those of CXCR3-negative naive cells. Because surface CD5 did not distinguish the naive subsets, TCR strength was inferred from TRB CDR3 properties. Whereas both naive subsets had comparably high diversity, memory CD8+ cells had much lower diversity. Memory cells showed distinct TRBV-TRBJ patterns, while the two naive subsets matched.

The source of this sequence is a human donor in good health. Some clones in this sample may be carry-over from other donors' samples. The chain carries TRBV4-3 and TRBJ2-6. Sequences were obtained from naive CXCR3+ CD8+ T cells from blood. The subset: CD45RO-CCR7+CD27+CD95- naive CD8+ T cells expressing CXCR3 (TNR3+). CDR3 residues: CASSQVSSSGANVLTF.